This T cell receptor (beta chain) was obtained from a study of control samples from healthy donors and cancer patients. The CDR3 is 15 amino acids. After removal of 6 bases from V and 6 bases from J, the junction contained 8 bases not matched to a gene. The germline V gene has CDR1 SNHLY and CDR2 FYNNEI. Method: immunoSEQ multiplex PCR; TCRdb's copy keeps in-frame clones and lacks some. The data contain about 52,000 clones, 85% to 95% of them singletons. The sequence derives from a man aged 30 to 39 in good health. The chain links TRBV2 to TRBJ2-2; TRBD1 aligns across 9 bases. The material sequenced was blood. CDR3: CASSRTGESAGELFF. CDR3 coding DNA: TGTGCCAGCAGCAGGACAGGGGAGAGCGCCGGGGAGCTGTTTTTT.